The entry that follows covers one T cell receptor beta chain sequence. Its antigen is currently unknown. This entry is derived from a study of CXCR3-negative and CXCR3-positive naive CD8 T cells. Study conclusions and caveats: Compared with CXCR3-negative naive cells, CXCR3-positive naive cells showed more hydrophobic TRB CDR3s.

The method, 5' RACE with UMI labels, was used to prepare the TRB cDNA libraries. With the 5' RACE reads reprocessed, TCRdb shows one record per CDR3 protein and no DNA. In total, the table holds 46,000 or so distinct CDR3 sequences. CD45RO-CCR7+CD27+CD95- defined naive CD8+ T cells. In germline, CDR1 is MNHEY, CDR2 SVGAGI. The CDR3 sequence is 15 residues long. The gene calls are TRBV6-5 and TRBJ2-7; lacking DNA, the TRBD2 call made by TCRdb goes unchecked. This TCR was recovered from a human donor in good health. Some clones in this sample may be carry-over from other donors' samples. Sequenced material: naive CXCR3- CD8+ T cells from blood. The subset was: CD45RO-CCR7+CD27+CD95- naive CD8+ T cells lacking CXCR3 (TNR3-). CDR3 residues: CASSLTSEATYEQYF.